This T cell receptor (beta chain) was obtained from a study of blood T cell repertoires in COVID-19. In the original workflow: Nucleated cell number was recorded as an estimate derived from reference gene primer amplification. Clones were read by immunoSEQ multiplex PCR, and TCRdb kept only the in-frame ones, dropping some. The D gene and trimming were derived from the DNA, and the V and J assignments and clone size from that table. The table lists about 310,000 clones, about nine tenths of them singletons. Participant-given clinical history determined each cohort assignment. The germline CDR1 and CDR2 sequences are MDHEN and SYDVKM. V lost 2 bases, J lost 1 base, and 11 bases lay in between. This CDR3 contains 15 residues.

This receptor was taken from a woman between 35 and 50 years old who had recovered from COVID-19. Sequencing was performed on PBMCs or T cells enriched from blood (not recorded which). The chain has TRBV28 and TRBJ1-1, with D unclear. CDR3 sequence reads: CASSLGLAGNTEAFF. The CDR3 DNA reads as TGTGCCAGCAGTTTAGGACTGGCAGGGAACACTGAAGCTTTCTTT.